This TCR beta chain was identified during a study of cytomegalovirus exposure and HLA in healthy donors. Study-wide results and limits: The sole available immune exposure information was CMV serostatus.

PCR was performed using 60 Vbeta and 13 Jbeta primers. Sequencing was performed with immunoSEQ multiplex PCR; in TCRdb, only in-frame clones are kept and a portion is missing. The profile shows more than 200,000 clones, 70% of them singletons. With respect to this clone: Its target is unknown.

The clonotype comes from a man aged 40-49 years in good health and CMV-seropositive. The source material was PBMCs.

CDR3 nucleotide sequence: TGTGCCAGCAGTGATTCTTCAGGGGCCCAAGAGACCCAGTACTTC. Amino acid sequence: CASSDSSGAQETQYF. This chain connects TRBV6-1 to TRBJ2-5; possible D gene TRBD1, 6 bases. There are 15 residues in the CDR3. The ends were cut back, 3 bases at V and 1 base at J, with 12 bases in the middle. The germline CDR1 and CDR2 sequences are MNHNS and SASEGT.